A single sample gave rise to the 29 T cell receptor beta chains below, sequenced in a study of T cells in Graves' hyperthyroidism and ophthalmopathy. Using RNA transcripts as the source, TCR beta CDR3 regions were amplified. In the first-round RT-PCR of the TCR CDR3, the HTBI primer set was used. TCRdb recomputed calls from the multiplex PCR reads with MiXCR, one row per CDR3 protein. The repertoire holds about 520,000 distinct CDR3 sequences, with approximately 25% as singletons. The specimen sequenced was blood. Receptors originate from a woman aged 25 to 39 with Graves' ophthalmopathy.

Ten or more counts support this clonotype. The rearrangement links TRBV15 to TRBJ2-5; D ambiguous. CDR1 and CDR2 (germline): LNHNV, YYDKDF (reference sequence). V lost 3 bases to trimming and J lost 4 bases, with 6 bases between them. The CDR3 is made up of 12 amino acids. CDR3 sequence (DNA): TGTGCCACCAGCAGGGTAGGAGAGACCCAGTACTTC. Protein product: CATSRVGETQYF.

In this sample, this clonotype turned up a few times. V usage is TRBV3-1 and J usage is TRBJ1-6, with 7 bases identical to TRBD1. Trimming cost V 6 bases and J 3 bases; bases outside gene matches: 5. Per germline, CDR1 LGHDT and CDR2 YNNKEL (reference sequence). The CDR3 covers 15 residues. The CDR3: CASSFGQDYNSPLHF. The DNA for the CDR3 is TGTGCCAGCAGTTTCGGACAGGACTATAATTCACCCCTCCACTTT.

Note on this clonotype: A much larger clone differs by one base, so this may be a read error. The DNA is omitted, as the CDR3 cannot be located on it reliably, and the CDR3 follows TCRdb's listing. The rearrangement joins TRBV2 to TRBJ2-6. Both ends counted, the CDR3 spans 16 residues. Germline CDR1 and CDR2: SNHLY and FYNNEI. The chain's CDR3 is CASRREWGSGANVLAF.

In regard to this clonotype: A much larger clone is a single base away; this may be a read error. The chain has TRBV29-1 and TRBJ2-7; the match to TRBD2 covers 7 bases. CDR3 length equals 11 residues. Germline CDR1 reads SQVTM; CDR2 reads ANQGSEA. With 4 bases clipped from V and 5 bases from J, the junction kept 2 bases outside the gene matches. The CDR3 sequence: CSVGEGHEQYF. For the CDR3, the DNA is TGCAGCGTTGGGGAGGGCCACGAGCAGTACTTC.

This chain uses TRBV29-1 with TRBJ1-1; 10 nucleotides match TRBD1. The CDR3 sequence is 15 residues long. The V segment lost 6 bases and the J segment 5 bases; nucleotides outside the gene matches: 12. CDR1 is SQVTM, CDR2 ANQGSEA, per germline. The CDR3 region is CSVTGDRGMGTEAFF. CDR3 in DNA: TGCAGCGTCACCGGGGACAGGGGAATGGGGACTGAAGCTTTCTTT.

The sample holds many counts of this clonotype. This chain connects TRBV11-1 to TRBJ1-3; no reliable D call. The CDR3 runs to 18 residues. The V gene lost 6 bases and the J gene lost 4 bases, with 25 bases spanning the gap. Germline V lookup: CDR1 SGHAT, CDR2 FQDESV (reference sequence). CDR3 in amino acids: CASRHGFGSSVYGNTIYF. CDR3 DNA sequence: TGTGCCAGCAGACACGGGTTTGGGTCCTCGGTGTACGGAAACACCATATATTTT. Together with reference TRBV11-1 and TRBJ1-3, the CDR3 gives the full variable domain: EAEVAQSPRYKITEKSQAVAFWCDPISGHATLYWYRQILGQGPELLVQFQDESVVDDSQLPKDRFSAERLKGVDSTLKIQPAELGDSAMYLCASRHGFGSSVYGNTIYFGEGSWLTVV.

The chain joins TRBV5-1 to TRBJ1-5; 7 nucleotides line up with TRBD1. The V segment lost 4 bases and the J segment 3 bases; nucleotides outside the gene matches: 7. Per germline, CDR1 SGHRS and CDR2 YFSETQ. The CDR3 is 15 amino acids. The CDR3 bases are TGCGCCAGCAGCCCTAGAGGGGGCCCCAATCAGCCCCAGCATTTT. This gives the protein CASSPRGGPNQPQHF.

This clonotype was picked up many times. The chain carries TRBV6-1 and TRBJ2-7, with 9 bases lining up with TRBD2. The CDR3 is 15 amino acids. Trimming removed 3 bases from V and 2 bases from J; junction bases left unmatched: 5. Germline loops: CDR1 MNHNS, CDR2 SASEGT. CDR3 sequence: CASSDWRGGPYEQYF. The CDR3 DNA is TGTGCCAGCAGTGATTGGCGGGGGGGCCCCTACGAGCAGTACTTC.

Ten or more counts support this clonotype. This chain links TRBV2 with TRBJ2-3; a weak D match, TRBD2 (5 bases). Trimming cost V 3 bases and J 1 base, with 11 bases left between them. This CDR3 contains 15 residues. Looked up from germline, CDR1 is SNHLY and CDR2 is FYNNEI. The CDR3 DNA follows: TGTGCCAGCAGTGAGGTCGCGGGTCGCACAGATACGCAGTATTTT. Translated, it gives CASSEVAGRTDTQYF.

J is TRBJ1-5 and V is TRBV20-1, with TRBD1 as a possible D gene (6 bases). Trimming shortened V by 0 bases and J by 8 bases, and 26 bases separated the two germline ends. The V gene's germline CDR1 is DFQATT and CDR2 SNEGSKA (reference sequence). There are 18 residues in the CDR3. The CDR3 coding sequence is TGCAGTGCTAGAGATCGACTGGGGGCTTCCGGGGCCCGGGAGCCCCAGCATTTT. This codes for CSARDRLGASGAREPQHF.

Details on this clonotype: This may stem from a read error, because a much larger clone lies one nucleotide away. V gene TRBV20-1 combines with J gene TRBJ1-2; TRBD1 matches 8 bases. The CDR3 contains 13 residues. Germline V gives CDR1 DFQATT, CDR2 SNEGSKA (reference sequence). The CDR3, as DNA: TGCAGTGCTAGAGACAGGGGGCGCGATGGCTACGCCTTC. Translating gives CSARDRGRDGYAF.

V and J are TRBV7-2 and TRBJ2-5, with a weak D call TRBD2 (6 bases). The CDR3 consists of 15 residues. The germline CDR1 and CDR2 sequences are SGHTA and FQGNSA. V was trimmed by 2 bases and J by 1 base, leaving 11 bases between them. CDR3 DNA: TGTGCCAGCAGCTTATCGTCGGGACTCCAAGAGACCCAGTACTTC. It is translated as CASSLSSGLQETQYF. The variable domain in full, completed from reference TRBV7-2 and TRBJ2-5, reads GAGVSQSPSNKVTEKGKDVELRCDPISGHTALYWYRQSLGQGLEFLIYFQGNSAPDKSGLPSDRFSAERTGGSVSTLTIQRTQQEDSAVYLCASSLSSGLQETQYFGPGTRLLVL.

This clonotype was seen more than once but under ten times. At one of its ends the junction is not consistent with the germline gene, which may arise from a read error. The CDR3 region has the DNA TGTGCCAGCAGCTTAATCGGACTAGCGGGGGTTCTAGCCAAAAACATTAAGTACTTC. Its translation: CASSLIGLAGVLAKNIKYF. The V call is TRBV7-8, the J call TRBJ2-4, with 13 bases lining up with TRBD2. Germline V gives CDR1 SGHVS, CDR2 FQNEAQ. The CDR3 contains 19 residues.

In its sample, this clonotype was seen many times. The V call is TRBV4-1, the J call TRBJ1-5; TRBD1 matches 7 bases. The V gene's germline CDR1 is MGHRA and CDR2 YSYEKL. Trimming removed 4 bases from V and 2 bases from J; junction bases left unmatched: 8. The CDR3 has 16 amino acids. CDR3 protein: CASSPTLGQGNQPQHF. The CDR3 nucleotides are TGCGCCAGCAGCCCCACCCTCGGACAGGGCAATCAGCCCCAGCATTTT.

This clonotype showed up many times. The V and J genes are TRBV28 and TRBJ2-6, with TRBD1 identical over 11 bases. Germline-derived CDR1 and CDR2 are MDHEN and SYDVKM. The CDR3 runs to 18 residues. With 4 bases clipped from V and 3 bases from J, the junction kept 8 bases outside the gene matches. As DNA, the CDR3 is TGTGCCAGCAGTTCCGGACAGGGGGCCTCTAATGGGGCCAACGTCCTGACTTTC. This codes for CASSSGQGASNGANVLTF.

This clonotype occurred many times. The chain couples TRBV5-1 to TRBJ2-5, with 10 bases fitting TRBD1. After removal of 4 bases from V and 3 bases from J, the junction contained 3 bases not matched to a gene. CDR3 length: 14 amino acids. Germline V gene data show CDR1 as SGHRS and CDR2 as YFSETQ. CDR3 sequence (DNA): TGCGCCAGCAGCGCCGGGACAGGGGAAGAGACCCAGTACTTC. Translated: CASSAGTGEETQYF.

The gene calls are TRBV25-1 and TRBJ2-7; D may be TRBD1 or TRBD2 (5 bases each). This CDR3 has 14 residues. V lost 3 bases and J 3 bases, leaving 12 bases between the germline ends. Germline loops: CDR1 MGHDK, CDR2 SYGVNS. For the CDR3, the DNA is TGTGCCAGCAGTGATGTGGGACGGAGCTACGAGCAGTACTTC. Residues: CASSDVGRSYEQYF.

The chain carries TRBV6-5 and TRBJ2-7; D uncertain. The germline gives CDR1 MNHEY, CDR2 SVGAGI. This CDR3 comprises 13 residues. Trimming stripped 0 bases from V and 9 bases from J, with 12 bases between. In DNA form, the CDR3 reads TGTGCCAGCAGTTACTCCCCGGCTGGCGGGCAGTACTTC. This translates into CASSYSPAGGQYF.

The chain joins TRBV30 to TRBJ1-2; TRBD1 matches 10 bases. From germline, CDR1 is GTSNPN and CDR2 SVGIG (reference sequence). The CDR3 extends over 13 amino acids. V shed 1 base and J 6 bases; nucleotides not matched to a gene: 2. The CDR3 here is CAWSAGTGDGYTF. The CDR3 bases are TGTGCCTGGAGTGCCGGGACAGGGGATGGCTACACCTTC.

This clonotype has at least ten counts. V usage is TRBV12-3 or TRBV12-4 and J usage is TRBJ2-2; either TRBD1 or TRBD2 may supply D (6 bases each). The CDR3 length is 16 residues. V was cut by 7 bases and J by 6 bases, with 21 bases left in between. CDR3 DNA sequence: TGTGCCAGCACCCGCACCCGTCGGGGGCCCGCCGGGGAGCTGTTTTTT. Translated: CASTRTRRGPAGELFF.

This clonotype was recorded at least ten times. The rearrangement uses TRBV12-3 or TRBV12-4 and TRBJ2-5; possible D gene TRBD1, 5 bases. V was shortened by 6 bases and J by 7 bases, with 12 bases between the two germline ends. The CDR3 extends over 12 amino acids. Here the CDR3 DNA reads TGTGCCAGCAGCTACAGGCTTGGGACCCAGTACTTC. It specifies CASSYRLGTQYF.

At least ten counts were recorded for this clonotype. This sequence joins TRBV14 and TRBJ1-2; 8 bases match TRBD1. The CDR3 runs to 16 residues. J lost 5 bases, V lost 4 bases, and 12 bases had no gene match. CDR1 and CDR2 from the germline V gene are SGHDN and FVKESK. CDR3 in amino acids: CASSPILQGGIYGYTF. The CDR3 DNA sequence: TGTGCCAGCAGCCCCATTTTACAGGGGGGGATATATGGCTACACCTTC.

This clonotype was recorded at least ten times. The genes are TRBV12-3 or TRBV12-4 and TRBJ1-2; D is ambiguous. With 5 bases removed from V and 7 bases from J, the gap between germline ends came to 20 bases. The CDR3 sequence is 15 residues long. The CDR3 DNA follows: TGTGCCAGCAGTCCTTATCTGGACGGAGAGATTGGCTACACCTTC. It is translated as CASSPYLDGEIGYTF.

The chain has TRBV6-1 and TRBJ2-5; TRBD2 is a possible D gene (5 bases). Per the germline V gene, CDR1 is MNHNS and CDR2 is SASEGT. V dropped 6 bases and J dropped 2 bases, with 13 bases sitting between them. The CDR3 has 14 residues. As DNA, the CDR3 is TGTGCCAGCAGGGAAAACAGAGGGCAAGAGACCCAGTACTTC. It translates to CASRENRGQETQYF.

Here the CDR3 reads CASSRITGELFF. The CDR3 bases are TGTGCCAGCAGCCGGATCACCGGGGAGCTGTTTTTT. The gene calls are TRBV11-2 and TRBJ2-2; no clear D gene. Per the germline V gene, CDR1 is SGHAT and CDR2 is FQNNGV. The CDR3 sequence is 12 residues long. V was pared by 5 bases and J by 4 bases, with 5 bases between.

Comment on this clonotype: At one end, the junction sequence differs from germline, possibly due to a read error. The chain carries TRBV7-2 and TRBJ2-2, with 9 bases that match TRBD1. Germline V gives CDR1 SGHTA, CDR2 FQGNSA. This CDR3 is built from 14 residues. CDR3 sequence: CASRRQGGSGDLFF. CDR3 sequence (DNA): TGTGCCAGCAGGAGACAGGGGGGCTCCGGGGATCTGTTTTTT.

At least ten counts were recorded for this clonotype. The chain recombines TRBV19 with TRBJ1-5; D is possibly TRBD1 (6 bases). The CDR3 covers 13 residues. CDR1 is LNHDA and CDR2 is SQIVND in the germline V gene (reference sequence). V was pared by 3 bases and J by 6 bases, with 9 bases between. The CDR3 DNA sequence: TGTGCCAGTAGTATGGGGGGCGGTCAGCCCCAGCATTTT. As protein: CASSMGGGQPQHF.

At least ten counts were recorded for this clonotype. This sequence joins TRBV11-1 and TRBJ2-7; 8 positions agree with TRBD1. V gave up 2 bases and J gave up 5 bases; unmatched junction bases: 14. CDR1 SGHAT and CDR2 FQDESV come from the germline V gene (reference sequence). The CDR3 is 17 residues long. CDR3 nucleotide sequence: TGTGCCAGCAGCTTACTGCTATCACGGACAGGGCCCGACGAGCAGTACTTC. It codes for CASSLLLSRTGPDEQYF.

Ten or more counts support this clonotype. The genes are TRBV6-1 and TRBJ2-5, with no clear D. The CDR3 runs to 16 residues. CDR1 MNHNS and CDR2 SASEGT come from the germline V gene. V dropped 3 bases and J dropped 0 bases, with 14 bases sitting between them. The CDR3 here is CASSDLGRSNQETQYF. CDR3 nucleotides: TGTGCCAGCAGTGATTTGGGCCGAAGTAACCAAGAGACCCAGTACTTC.